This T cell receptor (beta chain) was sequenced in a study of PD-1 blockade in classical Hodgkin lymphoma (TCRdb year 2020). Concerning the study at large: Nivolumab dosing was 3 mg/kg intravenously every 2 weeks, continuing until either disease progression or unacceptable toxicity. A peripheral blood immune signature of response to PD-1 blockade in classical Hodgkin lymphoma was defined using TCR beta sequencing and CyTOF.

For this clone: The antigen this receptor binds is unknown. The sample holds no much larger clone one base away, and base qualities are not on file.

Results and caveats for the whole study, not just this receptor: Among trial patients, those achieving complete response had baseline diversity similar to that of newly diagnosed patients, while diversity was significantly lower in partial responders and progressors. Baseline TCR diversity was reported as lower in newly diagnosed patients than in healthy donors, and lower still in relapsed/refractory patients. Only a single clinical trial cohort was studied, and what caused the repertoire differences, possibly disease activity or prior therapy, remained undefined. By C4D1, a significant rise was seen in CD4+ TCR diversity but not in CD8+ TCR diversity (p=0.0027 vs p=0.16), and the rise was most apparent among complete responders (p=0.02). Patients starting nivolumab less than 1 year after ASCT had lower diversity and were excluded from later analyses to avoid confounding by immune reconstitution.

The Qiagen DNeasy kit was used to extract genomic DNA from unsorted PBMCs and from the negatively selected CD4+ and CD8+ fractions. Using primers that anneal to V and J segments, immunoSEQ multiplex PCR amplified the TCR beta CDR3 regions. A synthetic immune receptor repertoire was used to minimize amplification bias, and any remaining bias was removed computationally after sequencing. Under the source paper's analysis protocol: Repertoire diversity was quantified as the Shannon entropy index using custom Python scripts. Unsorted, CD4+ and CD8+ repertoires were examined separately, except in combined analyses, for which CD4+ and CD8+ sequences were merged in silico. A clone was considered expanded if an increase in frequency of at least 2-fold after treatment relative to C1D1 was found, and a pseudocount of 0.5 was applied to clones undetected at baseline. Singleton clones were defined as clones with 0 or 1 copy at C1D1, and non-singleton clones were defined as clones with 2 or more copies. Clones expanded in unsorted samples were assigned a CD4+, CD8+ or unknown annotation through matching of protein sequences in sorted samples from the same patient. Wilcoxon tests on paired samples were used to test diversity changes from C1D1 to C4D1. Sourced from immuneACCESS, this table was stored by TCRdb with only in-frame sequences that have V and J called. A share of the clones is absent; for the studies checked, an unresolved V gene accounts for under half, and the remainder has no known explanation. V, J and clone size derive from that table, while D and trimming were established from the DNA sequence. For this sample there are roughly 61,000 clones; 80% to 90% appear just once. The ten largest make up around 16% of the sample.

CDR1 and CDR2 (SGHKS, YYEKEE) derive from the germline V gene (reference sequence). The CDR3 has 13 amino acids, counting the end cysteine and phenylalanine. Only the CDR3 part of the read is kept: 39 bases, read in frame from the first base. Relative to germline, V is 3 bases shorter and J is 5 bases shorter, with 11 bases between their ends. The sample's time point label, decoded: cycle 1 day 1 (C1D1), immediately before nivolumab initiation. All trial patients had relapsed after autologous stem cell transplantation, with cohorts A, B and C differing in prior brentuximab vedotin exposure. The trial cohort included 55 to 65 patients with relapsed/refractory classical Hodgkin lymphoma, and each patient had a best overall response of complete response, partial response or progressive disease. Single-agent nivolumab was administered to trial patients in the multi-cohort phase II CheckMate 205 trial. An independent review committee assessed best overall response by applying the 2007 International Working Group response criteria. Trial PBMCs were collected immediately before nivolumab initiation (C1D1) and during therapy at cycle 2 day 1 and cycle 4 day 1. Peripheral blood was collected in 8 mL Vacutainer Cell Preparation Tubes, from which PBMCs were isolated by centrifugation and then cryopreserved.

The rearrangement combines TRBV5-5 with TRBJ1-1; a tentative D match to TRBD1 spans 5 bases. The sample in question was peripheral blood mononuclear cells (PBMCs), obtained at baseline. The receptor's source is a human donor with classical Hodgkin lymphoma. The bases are TGTGCCAGCAGCTCCTTTCAGGGTACTGAAGCTTTCTTT. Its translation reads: CASSSFQGTEAFF.